This T cell receptor beta chain was sequenced during a study of T cell responses to AZD1222 COVID-19 vaccine. Measured with immunoSEQ multiplex PCR; TCRdb has only the in-frame clones, and not every one. The sample lists about 150,000 clones, about 91% occurring once. Germline V gives CDR1 GTSNPN, CDR2 SVGIG (reference sequence). The CDR3 has 12 amino acids. Trimming left V 2 bases short and J 4 bases short, with 5 bases between. The clonotype originates from an adult in good health. The chain has TRBV30 and TRBJ2-2; no firm D call. The sequenced sample was peripheral blood, obtained on day 0 of AZD1222 vaccination. The CDR3 loop reads CAWSTLTGELFF. CDR3 nucleotides: TGTGCCTGGAGTACCCTCACCGGGGAGCTGTTTTTT.